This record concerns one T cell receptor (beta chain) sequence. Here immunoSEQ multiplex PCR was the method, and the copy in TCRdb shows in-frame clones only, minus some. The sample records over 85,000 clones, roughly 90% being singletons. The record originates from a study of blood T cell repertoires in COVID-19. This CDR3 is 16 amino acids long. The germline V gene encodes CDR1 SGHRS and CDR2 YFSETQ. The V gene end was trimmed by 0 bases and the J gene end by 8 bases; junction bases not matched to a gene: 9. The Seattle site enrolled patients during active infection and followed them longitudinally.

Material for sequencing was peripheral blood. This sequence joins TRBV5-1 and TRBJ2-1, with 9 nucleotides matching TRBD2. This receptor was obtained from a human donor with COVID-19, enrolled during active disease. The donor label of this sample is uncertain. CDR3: CASSLVASGEFDEQFF. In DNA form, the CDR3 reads TGCGCCAGCAGCTTGGTTGCTAGCGGGGAATTCGATGAGCAGTTCTTC.